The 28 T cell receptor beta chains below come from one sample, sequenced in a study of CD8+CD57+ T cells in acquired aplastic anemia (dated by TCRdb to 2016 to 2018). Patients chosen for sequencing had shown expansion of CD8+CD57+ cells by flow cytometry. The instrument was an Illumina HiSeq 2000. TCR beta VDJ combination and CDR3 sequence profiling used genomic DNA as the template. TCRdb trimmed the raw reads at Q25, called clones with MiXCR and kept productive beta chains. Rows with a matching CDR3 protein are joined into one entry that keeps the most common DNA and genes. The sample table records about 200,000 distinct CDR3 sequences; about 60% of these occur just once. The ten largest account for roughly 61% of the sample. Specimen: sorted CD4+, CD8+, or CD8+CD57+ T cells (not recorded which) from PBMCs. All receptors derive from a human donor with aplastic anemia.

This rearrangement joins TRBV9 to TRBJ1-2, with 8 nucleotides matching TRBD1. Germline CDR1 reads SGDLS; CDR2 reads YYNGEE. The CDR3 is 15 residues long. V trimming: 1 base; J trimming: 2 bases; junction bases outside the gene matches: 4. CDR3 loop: CASSVSGGTNYGYTF. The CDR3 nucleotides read TGTGCCAGCAGCGTATCAGGGGGCACGAACTATGGCTACACCTTC. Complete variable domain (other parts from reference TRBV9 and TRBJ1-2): DSGVTQTPKHLITATGQRVTLRCSPRSGDLSVYWYQQSLDQGLQFLIQYYNGEERAKGNILERFSAQQFPDLHSELNLSSLELGDSALYFCASSVSGGTNYGYTFGSGTRLTVV.

In nucleotides, the CDR3 is TGCAGTGCTAGTGGACAGGGGGCGGTCGAGCAGTTCTTC. Translation: CSASGQGAVEQFF. The gene calls are TRBV20-1 and TRBJ2-1; 11 bases align to TRBD1. The CDR3 spans 13 residues. Unmatched junction bases numbered 5, after V lost 3 bases and J lost 10 bases. Germline V gene data show CDR1 as DFQATT and CDR2 as SNEGSKA (reference sequence).

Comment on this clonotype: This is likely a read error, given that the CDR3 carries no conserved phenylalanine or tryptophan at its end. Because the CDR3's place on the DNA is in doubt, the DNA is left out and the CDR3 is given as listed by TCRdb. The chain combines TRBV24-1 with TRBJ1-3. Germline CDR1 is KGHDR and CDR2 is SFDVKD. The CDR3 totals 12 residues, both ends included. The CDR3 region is CATSDQGLAGGP.

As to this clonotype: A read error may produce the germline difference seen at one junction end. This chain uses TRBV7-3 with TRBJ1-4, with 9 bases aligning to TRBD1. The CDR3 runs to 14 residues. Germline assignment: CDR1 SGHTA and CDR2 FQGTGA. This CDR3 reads CASSPGQGIGKLFF. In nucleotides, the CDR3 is TGCGCCAGCAGCCCGGGACAGGGTATTGGAAAACTGTTTTTT. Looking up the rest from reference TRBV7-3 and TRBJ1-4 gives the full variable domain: GAGVSQTPSNKVTEKGKYVELRCDPISGHTALYWYRQSLGQGPEFLIYFQGTGAADDSGLPNDRFFAVRPEGSVSTLKIQRTERGDSAVYLCASSPGQGIGKLFFGSGTQLSVL.

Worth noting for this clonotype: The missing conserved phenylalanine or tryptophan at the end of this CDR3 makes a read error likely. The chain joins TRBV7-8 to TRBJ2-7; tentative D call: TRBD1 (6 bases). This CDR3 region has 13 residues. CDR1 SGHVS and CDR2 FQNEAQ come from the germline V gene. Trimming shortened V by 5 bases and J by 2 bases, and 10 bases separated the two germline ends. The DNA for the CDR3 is TGTGCCAGCAGCGCACAGGGAACCTACGAGCAGTACTGC. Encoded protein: CASSAQGTYEQYC.

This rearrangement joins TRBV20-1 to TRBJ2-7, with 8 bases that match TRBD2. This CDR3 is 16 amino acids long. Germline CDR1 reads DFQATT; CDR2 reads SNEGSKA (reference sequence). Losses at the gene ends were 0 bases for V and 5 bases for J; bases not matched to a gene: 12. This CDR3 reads CSARDLGIAGTHEQYF. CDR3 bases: TGCAGTGCTAGAGATCTCGGAATAGCGGGGACCCACGAGCAGTACTTC.

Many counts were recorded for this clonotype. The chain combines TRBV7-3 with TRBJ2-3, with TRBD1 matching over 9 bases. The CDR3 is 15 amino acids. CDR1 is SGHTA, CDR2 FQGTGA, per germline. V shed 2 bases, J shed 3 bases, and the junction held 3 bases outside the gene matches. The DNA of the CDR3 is TGTGCCAGCAGCTTAGGGACAGGGTTGACAGATACGCAGTATTTT. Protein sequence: CASSLGTGLTDTQYF.

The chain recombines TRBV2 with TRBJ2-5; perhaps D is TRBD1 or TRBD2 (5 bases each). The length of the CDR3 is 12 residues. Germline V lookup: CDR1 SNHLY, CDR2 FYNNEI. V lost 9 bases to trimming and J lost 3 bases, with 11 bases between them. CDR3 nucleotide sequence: TGTGCCAGTTCCGGGACGAAAGAGACCCAGTACTTC. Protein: CASSGTKETQYF.

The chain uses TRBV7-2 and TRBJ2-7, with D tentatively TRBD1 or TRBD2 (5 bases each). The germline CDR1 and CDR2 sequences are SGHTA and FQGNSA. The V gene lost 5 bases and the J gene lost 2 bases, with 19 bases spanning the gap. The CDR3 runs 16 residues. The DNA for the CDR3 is TGTGCCAGCAGCCTCCGGGGCCTCCGCCAGCCCTACGAGCAGTACTTC. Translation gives CASSLRGLRQPYEQYF.

The CDR3 protein is CASSETAGSLGGYTF. As DNA, the CDR3 is TGTGCCAGTAGTGAAACCGCGGGCAGCCTGGGTGGCTACACCTTC. V is TRBV19 and J is TRBJ1-2; D gene uncertain. CDR1 and CDR2 (germline): LNHDA, SQIVND (reference sequence). The V end lost 5 bases, the J end lost 7 bases, and 20 bases lay between the germline ends. This CDR3 has 15 residues.

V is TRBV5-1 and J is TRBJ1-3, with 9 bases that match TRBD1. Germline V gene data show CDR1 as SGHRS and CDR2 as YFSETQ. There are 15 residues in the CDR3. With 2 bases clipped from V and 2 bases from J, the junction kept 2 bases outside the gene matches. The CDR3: CASSFGTGTGNTIYF. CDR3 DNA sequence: TGCGCCAGCAGCTTTGGGACAGGGACTGGAAACACCATATATTTT.

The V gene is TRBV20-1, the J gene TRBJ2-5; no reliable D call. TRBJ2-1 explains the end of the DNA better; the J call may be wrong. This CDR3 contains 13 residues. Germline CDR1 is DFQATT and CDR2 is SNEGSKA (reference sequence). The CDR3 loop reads CSAGRALSNEQFF. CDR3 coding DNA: TGCAGTGCCGGCCGGGCCCTATCGAATGAGCAGTTCTTC.

The CDR3 nucleotides read TGTGCCACCATTGGCCGGTGGGTCAATCAGCCCCAGCATTTT. Translated: CATIGRWVNQPQHF. The chain is built from TRBV24-1 and TRBJ1-5; D unresolved. The CDR3 sequence is 14 residues long. The germline CDR1 and CDR2 sequences are KGHDR and SFDVKD. V was cut by 8 bases and J by 3 bases, with 13 bases left in between.

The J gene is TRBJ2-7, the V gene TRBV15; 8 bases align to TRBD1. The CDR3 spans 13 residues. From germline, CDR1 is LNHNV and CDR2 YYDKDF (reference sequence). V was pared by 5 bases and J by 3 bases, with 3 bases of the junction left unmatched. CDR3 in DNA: TGTGCCACCAGCGTTGGACAGGGCTACGAGCAGTACTTC. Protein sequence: CATSVGQGYEQYF.

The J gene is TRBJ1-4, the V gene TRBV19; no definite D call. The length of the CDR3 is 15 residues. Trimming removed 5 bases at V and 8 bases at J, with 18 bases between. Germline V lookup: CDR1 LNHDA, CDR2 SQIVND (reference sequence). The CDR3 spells CASSVNPDGLEKLFF. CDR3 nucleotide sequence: TGTGCCAGTAGTGTCAATCCTGACGGTCTCGAAAAACTGTTTTTT. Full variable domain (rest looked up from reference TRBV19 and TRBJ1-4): DGGITQSPKYLFRKEGQNVTLSCEQNLNHDAMYWYRQDPGQGLRLIYYSQIVNDFQKGDIAEGYSVSREKKESFPLTVTSAQKNPTAFYLCASSVNPDGLEKLFFGSGTQLSVL.

The CDR3 here is CASSLILGANVLTF. The CDR3 DNA reads as TGCGCCAGCAGCTTGATCCTAGGGGCCAACGTCCTGACTTTC. The chain has TRBV5-1 and TRBJ2-6; no clear D. The CDR3 loop spans 14 amino acids. Trimming cost V 1 base and J 4 bases, with 6 bases left between them. Germline V gene data show CDR1 as SGHRS and CDR2 as YFSETQ.

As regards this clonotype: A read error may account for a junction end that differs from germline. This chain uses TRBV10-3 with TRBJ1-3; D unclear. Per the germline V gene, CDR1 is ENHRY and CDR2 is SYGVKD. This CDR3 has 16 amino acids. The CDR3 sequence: CAIGEGRRSSGNTIYF. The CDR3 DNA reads TGCGCCATCGGTGAGGGCAGGAGAAGCTCTGGAAACACCATATATTTT.

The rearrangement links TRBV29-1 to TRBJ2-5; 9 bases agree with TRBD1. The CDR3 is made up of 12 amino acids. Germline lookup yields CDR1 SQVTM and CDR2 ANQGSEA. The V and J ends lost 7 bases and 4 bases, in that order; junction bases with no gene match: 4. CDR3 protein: CSAYRGPETQYF. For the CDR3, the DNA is TGCAGCGCGTACAGGGGGCCAGAGACCCAGTACTTC.

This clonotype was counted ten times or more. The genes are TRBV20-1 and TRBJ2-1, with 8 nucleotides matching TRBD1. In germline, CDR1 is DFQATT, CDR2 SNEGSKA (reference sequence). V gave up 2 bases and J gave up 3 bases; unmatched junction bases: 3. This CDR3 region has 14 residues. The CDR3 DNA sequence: TGCAGTGCTAGATCGGACAGGGACTACAATGAGCAGTTCTTC. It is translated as CSARSDRDYNEQFF.

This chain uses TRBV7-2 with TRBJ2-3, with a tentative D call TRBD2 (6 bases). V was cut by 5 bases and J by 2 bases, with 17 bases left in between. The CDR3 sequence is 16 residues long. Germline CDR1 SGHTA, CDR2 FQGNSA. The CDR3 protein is CASSPLWGEHTDTQYF. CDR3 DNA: TGTGCCAGCAGCCCCCTCTGGGGGGAGCACACAGATACGCAGTATTTT. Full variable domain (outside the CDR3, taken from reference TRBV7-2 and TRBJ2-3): GAGVSQSPSNKVTEKGKDVELRCDPISGHTALYWYRQSLGQGLEFLIYFQGNSAPDKSGLPSDRFSAERTGGSVSTLTIQRTQQEDSAVYLCASSPLWGEHTDTQYFGPGTRLTVL.

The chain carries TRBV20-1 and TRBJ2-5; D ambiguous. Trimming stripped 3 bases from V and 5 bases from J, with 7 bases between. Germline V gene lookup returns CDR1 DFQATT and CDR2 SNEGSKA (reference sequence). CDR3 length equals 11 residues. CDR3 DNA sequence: TGCAGTGCTAGGTTGCTCGAGACCCAGTACTTC. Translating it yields CSARLLETQYF.

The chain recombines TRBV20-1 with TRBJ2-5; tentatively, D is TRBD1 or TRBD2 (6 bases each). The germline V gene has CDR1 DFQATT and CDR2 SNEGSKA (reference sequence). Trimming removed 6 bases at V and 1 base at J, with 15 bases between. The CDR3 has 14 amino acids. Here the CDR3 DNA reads TGCAGTGCCTATAGGGGGGCCTCCCAAGAGACCCAGTACTTC. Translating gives CSAYRGASQETQYF.

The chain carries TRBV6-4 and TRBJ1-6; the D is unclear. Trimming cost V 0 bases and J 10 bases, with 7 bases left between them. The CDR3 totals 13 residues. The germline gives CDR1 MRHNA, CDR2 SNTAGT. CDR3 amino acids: CASSDSFMSPLHF. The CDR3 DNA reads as TGTGCCAGCAGTGACTCATTTATGTCACCCCTCCACTTT.

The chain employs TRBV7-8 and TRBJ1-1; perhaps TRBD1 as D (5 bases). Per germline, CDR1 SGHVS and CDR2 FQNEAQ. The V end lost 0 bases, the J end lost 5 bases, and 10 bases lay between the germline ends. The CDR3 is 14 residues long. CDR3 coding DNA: TGTGCCAGCAGCTTAGCGGCAGGGAATACTGAAGCTTTCTTT. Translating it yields CASSLAAGNTEAFF.

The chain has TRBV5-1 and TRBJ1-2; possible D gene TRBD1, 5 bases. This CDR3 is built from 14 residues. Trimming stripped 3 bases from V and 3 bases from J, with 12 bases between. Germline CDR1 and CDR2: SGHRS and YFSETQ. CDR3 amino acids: CASSSGAEDYGYTF. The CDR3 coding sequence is TGCGCCAGCAGCTCCGGGGCCGAAGACTATGGCTACACCTTC.

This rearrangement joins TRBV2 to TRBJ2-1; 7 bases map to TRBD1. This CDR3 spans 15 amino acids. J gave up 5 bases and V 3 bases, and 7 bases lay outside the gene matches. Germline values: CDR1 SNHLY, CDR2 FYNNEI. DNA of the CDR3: TGTGCCAGCAGTGATTGGGGGACAGAAAACAATGAGCAGTTCTTC. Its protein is CASSDWGTENNEQFF.

The CDR3 region is CSVEDRAINYGYTF. The CDR3 coding sequence is TGCAGCGTTGAAGATCGGGCAATTAACTATGGCTACACCTTC. The rearrangement uses TRBV29-1 and TRBJ1-2; no clear D. This CDR3 region has 14 residues. Trimming pared 0 bases from V and 1 base from J, leaving 9 bases between. Germline V CDR1 and CDR2: SQVTM, ANQGSEA.

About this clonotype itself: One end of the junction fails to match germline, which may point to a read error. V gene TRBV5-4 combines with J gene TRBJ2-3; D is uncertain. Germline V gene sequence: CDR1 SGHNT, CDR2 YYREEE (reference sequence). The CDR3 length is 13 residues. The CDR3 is CAGSDVLTDTQYF. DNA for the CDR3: TGTGCCGGCAGCGATGTACTCACAGATACGCAGTATTTT.